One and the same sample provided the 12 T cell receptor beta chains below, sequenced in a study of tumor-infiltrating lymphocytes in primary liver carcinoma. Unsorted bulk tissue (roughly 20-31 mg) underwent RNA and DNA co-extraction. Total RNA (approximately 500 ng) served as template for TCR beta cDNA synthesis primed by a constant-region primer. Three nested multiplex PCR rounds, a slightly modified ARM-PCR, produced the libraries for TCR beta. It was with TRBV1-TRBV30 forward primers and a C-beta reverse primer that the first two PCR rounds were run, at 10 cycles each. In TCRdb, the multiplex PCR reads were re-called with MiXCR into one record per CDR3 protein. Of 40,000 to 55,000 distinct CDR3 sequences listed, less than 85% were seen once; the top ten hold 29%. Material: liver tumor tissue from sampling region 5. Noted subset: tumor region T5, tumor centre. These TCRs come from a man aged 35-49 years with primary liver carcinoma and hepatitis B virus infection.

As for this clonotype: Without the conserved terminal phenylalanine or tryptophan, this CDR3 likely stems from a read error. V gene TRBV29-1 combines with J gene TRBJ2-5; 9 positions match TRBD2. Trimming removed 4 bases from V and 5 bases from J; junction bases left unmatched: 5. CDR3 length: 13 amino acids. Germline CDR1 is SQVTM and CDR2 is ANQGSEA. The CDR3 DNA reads TGCAGCGTTGGCGGGAGGGCCGCTGAGACCCAGTACACC. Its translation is CSVGGRAAETQYT.

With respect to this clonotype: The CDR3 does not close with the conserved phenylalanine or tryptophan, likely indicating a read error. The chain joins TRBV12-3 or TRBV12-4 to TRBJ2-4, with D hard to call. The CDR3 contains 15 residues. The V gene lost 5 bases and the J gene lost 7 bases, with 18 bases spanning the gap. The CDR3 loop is CASSMSAGDGNIQYS. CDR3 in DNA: TGTGCCAGCAGTATGAGCGCTGGAGACGGGAACATTCAGTACTCC.

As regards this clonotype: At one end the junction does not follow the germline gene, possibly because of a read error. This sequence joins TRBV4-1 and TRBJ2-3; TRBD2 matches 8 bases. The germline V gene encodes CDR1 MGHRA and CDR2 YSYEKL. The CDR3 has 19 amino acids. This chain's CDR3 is CACRYTGTSGRADTDTQYF. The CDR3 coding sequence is TGTGCCTGCAGGTACACAGGGACTAGTGGGAGGGCCGACACAGATACGCAGTATTTT.

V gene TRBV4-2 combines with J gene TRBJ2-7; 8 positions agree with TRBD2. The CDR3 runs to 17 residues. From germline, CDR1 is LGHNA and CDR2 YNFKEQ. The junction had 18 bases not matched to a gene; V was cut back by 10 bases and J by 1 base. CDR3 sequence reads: CATTVQAGDYKSYEQYF. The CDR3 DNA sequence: TGTGCCACTACTGTACAAGCGGGAGATTATAAGTCCTACGAGCAGTACTTC.

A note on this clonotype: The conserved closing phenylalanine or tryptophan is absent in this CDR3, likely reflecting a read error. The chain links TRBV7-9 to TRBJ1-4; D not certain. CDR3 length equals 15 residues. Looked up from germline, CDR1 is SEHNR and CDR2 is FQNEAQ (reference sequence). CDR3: CVSSLAQALNEKLFL. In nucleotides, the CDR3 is TGTGTCAGCAGCTTAGCTCAGGCCCTAAATGAAAAACTGTTTCTT.

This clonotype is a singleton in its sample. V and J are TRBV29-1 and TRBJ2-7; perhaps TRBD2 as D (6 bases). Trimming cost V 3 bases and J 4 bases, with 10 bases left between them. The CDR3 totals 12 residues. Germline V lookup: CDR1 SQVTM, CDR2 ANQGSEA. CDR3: CSVERDTYEQYF. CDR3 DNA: TGCAGCGTTGAGCGGGATACATACGAGCAGTACTTC.

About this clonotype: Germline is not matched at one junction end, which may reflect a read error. The CDR3 DNA reads as TGTGTCAGCAGCCAAGACAGCTCCCACGAGCAGTACTTC. Translating gives CVSSQDSSHEQYF. This chain links TRBV14 with TRBJ2-7; a possible D gene is TRBD1 (5 bases). This CDR3 contains 13 residues. The germline CDR1 and CDR2 sequences are SGHDN and FVKESK.

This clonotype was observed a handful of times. The chain's CDR3 is CASSKQGGSETQYF. CDR3 bases: TGTGCCAGCAGCAAACAGGGGGGGTCAGAGACCCAGTACTTC. The genes are TRBV7-3 and TRBJ2-5, with a weak D call TRBD1 (8 bases). The CDR3 totals 14 residues. Germline V gene lookup returns CDR1 SGHTA and CDR2 FQGTGA. Trimming took 5 bases from V and 4 from J, leaving 14 bases between them.

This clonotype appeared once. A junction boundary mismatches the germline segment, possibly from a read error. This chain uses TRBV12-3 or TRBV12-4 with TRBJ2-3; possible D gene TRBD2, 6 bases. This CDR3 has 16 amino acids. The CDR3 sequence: CVSGSGLKGGTDTQYF. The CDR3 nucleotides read TGTGTCAGCGGTTCCGGACTAAAGGGTGGTACAGATACGCAGTATTTT.

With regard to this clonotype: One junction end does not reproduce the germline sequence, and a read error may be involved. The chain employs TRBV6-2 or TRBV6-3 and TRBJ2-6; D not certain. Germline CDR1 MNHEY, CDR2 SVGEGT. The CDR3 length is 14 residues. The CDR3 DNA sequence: TGTGCCAGCAGCTACATCTCTGTGGCCAACGTCCTGACTTTC. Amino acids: CASSYISVANVLTF.

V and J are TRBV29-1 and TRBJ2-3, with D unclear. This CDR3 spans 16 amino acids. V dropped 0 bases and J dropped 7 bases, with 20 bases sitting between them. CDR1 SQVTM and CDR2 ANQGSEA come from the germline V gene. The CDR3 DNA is TGCAGCGTTGAAGATCAGAGCTGGAGAAGTGCTAATACGCAGTATTTT. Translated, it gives CSVEDQSWRSANTQYF.

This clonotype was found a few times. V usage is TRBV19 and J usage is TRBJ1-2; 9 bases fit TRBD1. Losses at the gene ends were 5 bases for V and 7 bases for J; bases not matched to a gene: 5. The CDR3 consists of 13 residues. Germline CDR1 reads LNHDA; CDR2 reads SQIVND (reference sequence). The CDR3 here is CASSRDRESGYTF. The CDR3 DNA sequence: TGTGCCAGTAGTCGGGACAGGGAAAGTGGCTACACCTTC.